Following are 25 T cell receptor beta chains from one sample sequenced in a study of cytomegalovirus exposure and HLA in healthy donors. This PCR relied on a set of 60 Vbeta primers and 13 Jbeta primers. Measured with immunoSEQ multiplex PCR; TCRdb has only the in-frame clones, and not every one. The data show 35,000 to 50,000 clones, around three quarters seen once. The source material was PBMCs. The source of these receptors is a man aged 30 to 45 in good health and CMV-seronegative.

The V gene is TRBV9, the J gene TRBJ1-3; tentative D call: TRBD1 (5 bases). The CDR3 has 14 amino acids. With 0 bases removed from V and 4 bases from J, the gap between germline ends came to 8 bases. Per the germline V gene, CDR1 is SGDLS and CDR2 is YYNGEE. The CDR3: CASSVVGQGNTIYF. The CDR3 DNA follows: TGTGCCAGCAGCGTAGTGGGGCAAGGAAACACCATATATTTT.

The rearrangement joins TRBV11-2 to TRBJ1-4; D is possibly TRBD1 (6 bases). Between the trimmed V and J ends, which lost 2 bases and 12 bases, there was a span of 25 bases. CDR1 SGHAT and CDR2 FQNNGV come from the germline V gene. CDR3 length equals 17 residues. In DNA, the CDR3 is TGTGCCAGCAGCTTATTTCCCGCCGGGACAAGGGCTGAGGAACTGTTTTTT. Its protein is CASSLFPAGTRAEELFF.

CDR3 sequence (DNA): TGTGCCAGCAGCTTGCAGCCCCTCACGGGAGGTGAAAATGAGCAGTTCTTC. Translated: CASSLQPLTGGENEQFF. The chain has TRBV7-2 and TRBJ2-1, with TRBD2 identical over 7 bases. Unmatched junction bases numbered 15, after V lost 3 bases and J lost 7 bases. Germline V gene lookup returns CDR1 SGHTA and CDR2 FQGNSA. The length of the CDR3 is 17 residues.

The rearrangement uses TRBV28 and TRBJ2-4; maybe TRBD2 (6 bases). The CDR3 consists of 14 residues. Trimming cost V 5 bases and J 4 bases, with 12 bases left between them. Germline CDR1 and CDR2: MDHEN and SYDVKM. CDR3 sequence: CASSTGTWKNIQYF. CDR3 coding DNA: TGTGCCAGCAGTACCGGGACTTGGAAAAACATTCAGTACTTC.

The chain joins TRBV5-6 to TRBJ1-2, with 10 bases that match TRBD1. Germline CDR1 reads SGHDT; CDR2 reads YYEEEE. With V trimmed by 3 bases and J by 8 bases, 19 bases remained unmatched. This CDR3 is built from 18 residues. The CDR3: CASSYRPGQGLEGLGYTF. Written as DNA, the CDR3 is TGTGCCAGCAGCTATCGACCGGGACAGGGGTTGGAGGGTTTGGGCTACACCTTC.

The chain uses TRBV5-4 and TRBJ2-6, with 10 bases identical to TRBD1. CDR3 size: 17 residues. CDR1 is SGHNT, CDR2 YYREEE, per germline (reference sequence). The trim removed 3 bases at V and 3 bases at J, leaving 6 bases unmatched. CDR3 loop: CASSYGTGVNGANVLTF. Here the CDR3 DNA reads TGTGCCAGCAGCTACGGGACAGGGGTAAATGGGGCCAACGTCCTGACTTTC.

V and J are TRBV19 and TRBJ2-7; tentative D call: TRBD2 (6 bases). There are 15 residues in the CDR3. Germline assignment: CDR1 LNHDA and CDR2 SQIVND (reference sequence). V dropped 5 bases and J dropped 7 bases, with 21 bases sitting between them. The CDR3 reads CASSQQFGSPGEQYF. CDR3 nucleotide sequence: TGTGCCAGTAGTCAACAATTCGGGAGTCCGGGTGAGCAGTACTTC.

V gene TRBV7-9 combines with J gene TRBJ1-5, with D perhaps TRBD1 (6 bases). Looked up from germline, CDR1 is SEHNR and CDR2 is FQNEAQ (reference sequence). This CDR3 is 19 amino acids long. V lost 1 base, J lost 1 base, and 20 bases lay in between. In DNA form, the CDR3 reads TGTGCCAGCAGCTTAGATTTGGGGGCACTAAGGGAAAGCAATCAGCCCCAGCATTTT. This gives the protein CASSLDLGALRESNQPQHF.

In its sample, this clone was seen a few times. The gene calls are TRBV7-9 and TRBJ2-5; possibly TRBD1 for D (5 bases). Per germline, CDR1 SEHNR and CDR2 FQNEAQ (reference sequence). CDR3 length equals 16 residues. The ends were cut back, 4 bases at V and 1 base at J, with 16 bases in the middle. CDR3 nucleotides: TGTGCCAGCAGCTCCCCTAAGGGGCAGGGCCAAGAGACCCAGTACTTC. Its translation is CASSSPKGQGQETQYF.

This clone was counted a single time. This rearrangement joins TRBV9 to TRBJ2-3, with 7 bases fitting TRBD1. The CDR3 length is 14 residues. V was clipped by 4 bases and J by 4 bases; unmatched bases: 6. The V gene's germline CDR1 is SGDLS and CDR2 YYNGEE. CDR3 DNA sequence: TGTGCCAGCAGCCAGACAGGGAACGCAGATACGCAGTATTTT. It encodes CASSQTGNADTQYF.

V gene TRBV27 combines with J gene TRBJ1-1, with 7 bases matching TRBD1. With V trimmed by 4 bases and J by 3 bases, 5 bases remained unmatched. CDR3 length: 14 amino acids. CDR1 and CDR2 from the germline V gene are MNHEY and SMNVEV (reference sequence). The CDR3 is CASSSYTGDTEAFF. The CDR3 DNA is TGTGCCAGCAGTTCCTACACAGGGGACACTGAAGCTTTCTTT.

V usage is TRBV4-2 and J usage is TRBJ2-7; 8 nucleotides align to TRBD2. The CDR3 sequence is 18 residues long. The germline CDR1 and CDR2 sequences are LGHNA and YNFKEQ. With V trimmed by 1 base and J by 5 bases, 16 bases remained unmatched. CDR3 protein: CASSQARPWGASGHEQYF. CDR3 bases: TGTGCCAGCAGCCAAGCCCGCCCCTGGGGAGCTAGCGGGCACGAGCAGTACTTC.

The chain has TRBV6-5 and TRBJ2-7, with a possible D match to TRBD1 (6 bases). V lost 0 bases, J lost 6 bases, and 12 bases lay in between. This CDR3 is 14 amino acids long. CDR1 is MNHEY and CDR2 is SVGAGI in the germline V gene. CDR3 amino acids: CASSYSAQGREQYF. The CDR3 DNA follows: TGTGCCAGCAGTTACTCTGCCCAGGGGCGCGAGCAGTACTTC.

CDR3 in DNA: TGTGCCAGCGCCACTCTTTCACCCCTCCACTTT. Translation: CASATLSPLHF. The V call is TRBV28, the J call TRBJ1-6; D unclear. V was pared by 8 bases and J by 9 bases, with 8 bases between. The CDR3 covers 11 residues. Germline assignment: CDR1 MDHEN and CDR2 SYDVKM.

This clone was seen just once. The chain couples TRBV7-2 to TRBJ1-1, with 10 bases that match TRBD1. Germline values: CDR1 SGHTA, CDR2 FQGNSA. The CDR3 consists of 14 residues. The J segment lost 5 bases and the V segment lost 6 bases, leaving 6 bases of the junction unmatched. The CDR3 loop reads CASRPDRGRTEAFF. As DNA, the CDR3 is TGTGCCAGCAGGCCTGACAGGGGGCGAACTGAAGCTTTCTTT.

The rearrangement uses TRBV15 and TRBJ2-3; 7 bases agree with TRBD1. V shed 1 base, J shed 6 bases, and the junction held 7 bases outside the gene matches. Per germline, CDR1 LNHNV and CDR2 YYDKDF (reference sequence). CDR3 length equals 15 residues. CDR3 DNA: TGTGCCACCAGCAGAGGATACTCACAGGGGGATACGCAGTATTTT. Translated: CATSRGYSQGDTQYF.

This chain joins TRBV5-1 and TRBJ2-3, with D perhaps matching TRBD2 (6 bases). Looked up from germline, CDR1 is SGHRS and CDR2 is YFSETQ. The CDR3 is 16 residues long. Trimming took off 1 base at V and 6 bases at J, with 18 bases between the two ends. Written as DNA, the CDR3 is TGCGCCAGCAGCTTGATCAGACTAGGGCCCACTGATACGCAGTATTTT. This gives the protein CASSLIRLGPTDTQYF.

J is TRBJ2-5 and V is TRBV7-8, with 8 bases fitting TRBD1. Germline V gene sequence: CDR1 SGHVS, CDR2 FQNEAQ. V dropped 6 bases and J dropped 7; count of bases not matched to a gene: 10. This CDR3 has 14 residues. CDR3 loop: CASSLDRDEWTQYF. The CDR3, as DNA: TGTGCCAGCAGTTTGGACAGGGACGAGTGGACCCAGTACTTC.

This clone was counted between two and nine times. V usage is TRBV5-1 and J usage is TRBJ1-5; D is perhaps TRBD1 (5 bases). Germline V gene sequence: CDR1 SGHRS, CDR2 YFSETQ. The CDR3 is made up of 15 amino acids. The V end lost 1 base, the J end lost 5 bases, and 13 bases lay between the germline ends. The CDR3 coding sequence is TGCGCCAGCAGCTTGAACCCCCGGGGGGATCAGCCCCAGCATTTT. Translation gives CASSLNPRGDQPQHF.

This clone was detected a few times. The chain uses TRBV15 and TRBJ2-1; TRBD1 matches 10 bases. Trimming cost V 2 bases and J 10 bases; bases outside gene matches: 5. The CDR3 length is 14 residues. CDR1 is LNHNV and CDR2 is YYDKDF in the germline V gene (reference sequence). The CDR3 region is CATSRSGQGVEQFF. Written as DNA, the CDR3 is TGTGCCACCAGCAGATCCGGACAGGGGGTCGAGCAGTTCTTC.

This clone is a singleton in its sample. This rearrangement joins TRBV2 to TRBJ2-5, with no clear D. Deletions cut 6 bases from V and 0 bases from J, with 5 bases between. Germline V CDR1 and CDR2: SNHLY, FYNNEI. The CDR3 spans 12 residues. This CDR3 is CASRRDQETQYF. DNA of the CDR3: TGTGCCAGCAGACGGGACCAAGAGACCCAGTACTTC.

The sample holds one count of this clone. The J gene is TRBJ2-3, the V gene TRBV2, with no clear D. The V and J ends lost 6 bases and 4 bases respectively, with 17 bases between them. CDR3 length equals 15 residues. Germline CDR1 SNHLY, CDR2 FYNNEI. The CDR3 sequence is CASSLDDAWADTQYF. The DNA of the CDR3 is TGTGCCAGCAGCCTAGATGATGCTTGGGCAGATACGCAGTATTTT.

The chain links TRBV10-1 to TRBJ2-1, with a tentative D call TRBD2 (5 bases). The length of the CDR3 is 14 residues. From germline, CDR1 is WNHNN and CDR2 SYGVQD (reference sequence). The V and J ends lost 3 bases and 7 bases respectively, with 13 bases between them. CDR3: CASSDGRARNEQFF. In DNA, the CDR3 is TGCGCCAGCAGTGATGGGAGAGCTAGGAATGAGCAGTTCTTC.

This rearrangement joins TRBV19 to TRBJ1-5; D is perhaps TRBD1 (6 bases). Trimming stripped 6 bases from V and 2 bases from J, with 14 bases between. Per germline, CDR1 LNHDA and CDR2 SQIVND (reference sequence). The length of the CDR3 is 15 residues. The CDR3 nucleotides are TGTGCCAGTAGGGGGCAGGGGTTAGGCAATCAGCCCCAGCATTTT. It specifies CASRGQGLGNQPQHF.

The chain has TRBV6-1 and TRBJ2-3; TRBD2 agrees at 14 bases. There are 15 residues in the CDR3. Germline V gene data show CDR1 as MNHNS and CDR2 as SASEGT. The trim removed 4 bases at V and 4 bases at J, leaving 1 base unmatched. The CDR3 here is CASSGLAGGPDTQYF. CDR3 DNA sequence: TGTGCCAGCAGTGGACTAGCGGGAGGGCCAGATACGCAGTATTTT.